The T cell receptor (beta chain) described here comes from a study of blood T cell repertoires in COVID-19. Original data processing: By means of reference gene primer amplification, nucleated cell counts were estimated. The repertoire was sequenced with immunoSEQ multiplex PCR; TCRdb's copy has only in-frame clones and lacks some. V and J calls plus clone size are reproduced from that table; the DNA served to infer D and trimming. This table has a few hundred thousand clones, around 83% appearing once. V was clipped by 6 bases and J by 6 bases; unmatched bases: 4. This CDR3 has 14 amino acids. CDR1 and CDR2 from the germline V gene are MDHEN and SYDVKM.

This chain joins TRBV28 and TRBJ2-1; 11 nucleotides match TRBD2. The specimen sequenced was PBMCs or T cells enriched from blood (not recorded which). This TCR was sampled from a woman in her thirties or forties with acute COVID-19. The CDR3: CASRILAGVNEQFF. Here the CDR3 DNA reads TGTGCCAGCAGGATACTAGCGGGGGTCAATGAGCAGTTCTTC.